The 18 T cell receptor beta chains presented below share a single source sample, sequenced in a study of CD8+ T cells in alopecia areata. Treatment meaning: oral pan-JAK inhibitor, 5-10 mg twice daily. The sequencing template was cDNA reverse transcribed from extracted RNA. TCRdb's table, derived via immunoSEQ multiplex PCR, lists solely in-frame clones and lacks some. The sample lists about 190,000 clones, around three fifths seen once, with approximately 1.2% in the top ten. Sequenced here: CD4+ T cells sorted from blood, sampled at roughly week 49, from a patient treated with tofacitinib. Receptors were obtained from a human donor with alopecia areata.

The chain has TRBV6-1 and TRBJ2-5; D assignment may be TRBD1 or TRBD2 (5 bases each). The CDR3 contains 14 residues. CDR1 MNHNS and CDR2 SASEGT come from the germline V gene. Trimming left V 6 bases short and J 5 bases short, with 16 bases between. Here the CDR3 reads CASSIARERETQYF. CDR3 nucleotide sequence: TGTGCCAGCAGCATAGCCAGGGAGAGGGAGACCCAGTACTTC.

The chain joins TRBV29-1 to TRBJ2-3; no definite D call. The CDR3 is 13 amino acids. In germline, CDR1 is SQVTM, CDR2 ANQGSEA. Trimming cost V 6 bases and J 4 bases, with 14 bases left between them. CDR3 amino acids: CSVGLFVADTQYF. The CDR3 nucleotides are TGCAGCGTGGGCTTGTTTGTCGCAGATACGCAGTATTTT.

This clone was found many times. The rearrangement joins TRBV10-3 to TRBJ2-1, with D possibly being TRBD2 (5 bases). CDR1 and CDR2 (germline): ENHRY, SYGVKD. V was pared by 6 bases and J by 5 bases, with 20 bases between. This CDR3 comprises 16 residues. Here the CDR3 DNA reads TGTGCCATCAGATCAACTGCGGACTGGTCCCACAATGAGCAGTTCTTC. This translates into CAIRSTADWSHNEQFF.

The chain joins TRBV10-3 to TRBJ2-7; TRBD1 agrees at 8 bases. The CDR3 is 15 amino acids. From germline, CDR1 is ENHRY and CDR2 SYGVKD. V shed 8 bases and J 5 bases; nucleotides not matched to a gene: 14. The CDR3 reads CAIGPGQGAWDEQYF. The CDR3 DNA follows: TGTGCCATCGGTCCAGGACAGGGTGCTTGGGACGAGCAGTACTTC.

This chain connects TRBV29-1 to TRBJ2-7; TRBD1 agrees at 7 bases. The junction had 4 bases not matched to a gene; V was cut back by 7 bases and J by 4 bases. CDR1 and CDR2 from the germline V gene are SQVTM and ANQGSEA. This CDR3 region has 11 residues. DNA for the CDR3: TGCAGCGAAGACAGGGCTTACGAGCAGTACTTC. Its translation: CSEDRAYEQYF.

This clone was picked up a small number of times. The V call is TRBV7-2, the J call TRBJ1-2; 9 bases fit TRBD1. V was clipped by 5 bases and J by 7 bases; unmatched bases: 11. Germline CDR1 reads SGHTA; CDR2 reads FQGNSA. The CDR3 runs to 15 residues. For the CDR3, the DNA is TGTGCCAGCAGCCCAAACTCCGGGACAGGGTCTGGCTACACCTTC. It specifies CASSPNSGTGSGYTF.

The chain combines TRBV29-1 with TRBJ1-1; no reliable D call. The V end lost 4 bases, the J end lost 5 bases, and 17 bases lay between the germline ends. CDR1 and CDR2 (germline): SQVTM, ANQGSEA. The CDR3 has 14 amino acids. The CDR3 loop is CSVGETAQRTEAFF. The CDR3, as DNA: TGCAGCGTTGGAGAGACGGCCCAGAGGACTGAAGCTTTCTTT.

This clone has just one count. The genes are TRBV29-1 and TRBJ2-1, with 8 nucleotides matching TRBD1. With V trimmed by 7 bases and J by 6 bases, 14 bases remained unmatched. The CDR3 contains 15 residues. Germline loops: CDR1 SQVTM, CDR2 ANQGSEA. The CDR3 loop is CSADPGQGRGNEQFF. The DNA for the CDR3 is TGCAGCGCCGACCCAGGACAGGGTAGGGGCAATGAGCAGTTCTTC.

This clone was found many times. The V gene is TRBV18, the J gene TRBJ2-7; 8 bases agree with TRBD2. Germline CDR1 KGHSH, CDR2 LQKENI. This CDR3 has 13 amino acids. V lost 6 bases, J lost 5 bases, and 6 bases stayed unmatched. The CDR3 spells CASSREGMDEQYF. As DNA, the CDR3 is TGTGCCAGCTCCCGGGAGGGAATGGACGAGCAGTACTTC.

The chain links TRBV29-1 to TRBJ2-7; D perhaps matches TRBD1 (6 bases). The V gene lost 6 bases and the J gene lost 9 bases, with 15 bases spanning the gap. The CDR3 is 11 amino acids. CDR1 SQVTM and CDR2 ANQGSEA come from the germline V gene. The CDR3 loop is CSVFTGLGQYF. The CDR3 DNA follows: TGCAGCGTGTTTACAGGGTTGGGGCAGTACTTC.

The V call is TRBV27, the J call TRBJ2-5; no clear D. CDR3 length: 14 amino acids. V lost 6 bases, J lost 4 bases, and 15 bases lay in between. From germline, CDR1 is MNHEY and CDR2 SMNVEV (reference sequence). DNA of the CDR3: TGTGCCAGCAGCCGCCATGGGCTCGGAGAGACCCAGTACTTC. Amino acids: CASSRHGLGETQYF.

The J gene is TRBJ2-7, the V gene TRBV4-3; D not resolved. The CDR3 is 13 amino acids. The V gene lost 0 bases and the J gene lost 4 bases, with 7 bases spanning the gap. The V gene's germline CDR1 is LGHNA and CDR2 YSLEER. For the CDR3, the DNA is TGCGCCAGCAGCCAAGATGGCGGATACGAGCAGTACTTC. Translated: CASSQDGGYEQYF.

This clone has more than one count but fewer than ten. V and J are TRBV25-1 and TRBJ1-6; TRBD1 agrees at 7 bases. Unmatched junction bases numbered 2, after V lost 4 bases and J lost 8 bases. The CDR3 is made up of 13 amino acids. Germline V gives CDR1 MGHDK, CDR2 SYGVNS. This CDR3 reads CASSGTGYSPLHF. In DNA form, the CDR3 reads TGTGCCAGCAGTGGGACAGGTTATTCACCCCTCCACTTT.

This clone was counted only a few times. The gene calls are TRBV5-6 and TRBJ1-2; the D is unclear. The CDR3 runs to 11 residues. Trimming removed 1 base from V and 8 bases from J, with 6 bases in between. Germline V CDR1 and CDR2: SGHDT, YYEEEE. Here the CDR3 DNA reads TGTGCCAGCAGCTTGTCGGGGGGCTACACCTTC. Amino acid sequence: CASSLSGGYTF.

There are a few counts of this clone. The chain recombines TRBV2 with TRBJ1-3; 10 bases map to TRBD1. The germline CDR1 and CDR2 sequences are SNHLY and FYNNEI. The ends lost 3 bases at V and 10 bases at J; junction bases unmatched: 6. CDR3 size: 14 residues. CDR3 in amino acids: CASSDDRGRQTIYF. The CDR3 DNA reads TGTGCCAGCAGTGACGACAGGGGGCGGCAGACCATATATTTT.

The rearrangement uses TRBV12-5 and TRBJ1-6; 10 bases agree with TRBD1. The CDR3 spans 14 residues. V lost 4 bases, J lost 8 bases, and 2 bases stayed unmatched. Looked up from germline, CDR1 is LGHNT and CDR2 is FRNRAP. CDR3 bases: TGTGCTAGTGGTTCGGGACAGGGGTATTCACCCCTCCACTTT. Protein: CASGSGQGYSPLHF.

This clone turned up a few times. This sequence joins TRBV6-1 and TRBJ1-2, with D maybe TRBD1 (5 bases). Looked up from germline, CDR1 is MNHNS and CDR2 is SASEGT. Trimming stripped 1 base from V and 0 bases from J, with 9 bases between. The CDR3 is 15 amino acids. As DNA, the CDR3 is TGTGCCAGCAGTGAAGGGAGGGGAGCTAACTATGGCTACACCTTC. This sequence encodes CASSEGRGANYGYTF.

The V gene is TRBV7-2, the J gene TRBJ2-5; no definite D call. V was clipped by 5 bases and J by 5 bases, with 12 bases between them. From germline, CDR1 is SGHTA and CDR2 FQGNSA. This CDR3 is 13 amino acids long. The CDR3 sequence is CASSPGFGETQYF. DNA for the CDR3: TGTGCCAGCAGCCCAGGTTTCGGGGAGACCCAGTACTTC.